The clone carrying this TCR beta chain occurred a few times. Its antigen remains unknown. These data originate in a study of T cells in Graves' hyperthyroidism and ophthalmopathy. Study-level information: Blood was drawn when the patient was first diagnosed and still untreated. Study findings and constraints: Blood also showed most of the thyroid clonotypes that were expanded above 0.001. Onset of ophthalmopathy came a median roughly 6 months after the model predicted it.

Clinical symptoms, serum thyroxine and TRAb, thyroid ultrasound and orbital computed tomography were used for the diagnoses. Trimming at V came to 5 bases and at J to 4 bases, leaving 2 bases not matched to a gene. The V gene's germline CDR1 is DFQATT and CDR2 SNEGSKA (reference sequence). The CDR3 is 14 residues long. RNA transcripts provided the source from which TCR beta CDR3 regions were amplified. The study used the HTBI primer set for a first-round RT-PCR of the TCR CDR3. A single record per CDR3 protein comes from TCRdb applying MiXCR to the multiplex PCR reads. The table records about half a million distinct CDR3 sequences, approximately 24% of them present only once.

Source material: blood. This receptor was obtained from a woman aged 25-40 years with Graves' ophthalmopathy. This sequence joins TRBV20-1 and TRBJ2-7, with 16 bases matching TRBD2. The CDR3 here is CSAPGLAGGYEQYF. CDR3 sequence (DNA): TGCAGTGCTCCGGGACTAGCGGGGGGGTACGAGCAGTACTTC.